Below are 19 T cell receptor beta chains sequenced from a single sample in a study of OX40 agonist ivuxolimab in advanced cancers. Only in-frame clones appear in the TCRdb table, and some are missing; sequencing was by immunoSEQ multiplex PCR. The sample carries fewer than 85,000 clones, roughly 90% recorded once. The sample was CD4+ or CD8+ T cells sorted from blood, taken in a trial of the OX40 agonist ivuxolimab. Receptor source: an adult with an advanced solid tumor such as melanoma, head and neck, liver or kidney cancer.

The chain is built from TRBV19 and TRBJ1-5; D is unclear. V was trimmed by 5 bases and J by 4 bases, leaving 12 bases between them. Germline V gene sequence: CDR1 LNHDA, CDR2 SQIVND (reference sequence). The CDR3 contains 14 residues. For the CDR3, the DNA is TGTGCCAGTAGTTCCCCGGGTGGGAATCAGCCCCAGCATTTT. It is translated as CASSSPGGNQPQHF.

This rearrangement joins TRBV4-3 to TRBJ2-7; 7 bases align to TRBD1. Germline V CDR1 and CDR2: LGHNA, YSLEER. CDR3 length equals 14 residues. V dropped 4 bases and J dropped 0; count of bases not matched to a gene: 3. The CDR3 is CASSLGDSSYEQYF. The CDR3, as DNA: TGCGCCAGCAGCCTGGGGGACAGCTCCTACGAGCAGTACTTC.

The chain carries TRBV5-1 and TRBJ2-3; TRBD1 aligns across 9 bases. J was trimmed by 4 bases and V by 4 bases; bases with no gene match: 7. The CDR3 is made up of 15 amino acids. CDR1 SGHRS and CDR2 YFSETQ come from the germline V gene. The CDR3: CASSTTGGVSDTQYF. CDR3 DNA: TGCGCCAGCAGCACGACAGGGGGAGTCTCAGATACGCAGTATTTT.

This chain links TRBV29-1 with TRBJ2-3; 7 nucleotides match TRBD2. Germline CDR1 is SQVTM and CDR2 is ANQGSEA. Trimming cost V 4 bases and J 5 bases; bases outside gene matches: 6. The CDR3 is 13 residues long. As DNA, the CDR3 is TGCAGCGTTGTTCCGGGGGGAATAGATACGCAGTATTTT. Encoded protein: CSVVPGGIDTQYF.

This rearrangement joins TRBV30 to TRBJ1-2, with D unclear. This CDR3 spans 16 amino acids. Germline-derived CDR1 and CDR2 are GTSNPN and SVGIG (reference sequence). V was shortened by 2 bases and J by 4 bases, with 20 bases between the two germline ends. The CDR3 loop is CAWSYGLDRYGYGYTF. CDR3 in DNA: TGTGCCTGGAGTTATGGCTTGGATCGCTATGGCTATGGCTACACCTTC.

CDR3 residues: CSVEPVPEAFF. CDR3 DNA: TGCAGCGTTGAGCCGGTGCCTGAAGCTTTCTTT. The chain links TRBV29-1 to TRBJ1-1; D remains unclear. CDR1 is SQVTM, CDR2 ANQGSEA, per germline. Deletions cut 3 bases from V and 6 bases from J, with 8 bases between. This CDR3 is 11 amino acids long.

This chain connects TRBV9 to TRBJ2-7; 9 bases align to TRBD1. Losses at the gene ends were 4 bases for V and 1 base for J; bases not matched to a gene: 3. The CDR3 extends over 14 amino acids. Germline V lookup: CDR1 SGDLS, CDR2 YYNGEE. The CDR3 sequence is CASSSGTGSYEQYF. DNA of the CDR3: TGTGCCAGCAGCTCTGGGACAGGGTCCTACGAGCAGTACTTC.

This chain joins TRBV7-6 and TRBJ1-1; D might be TRBD1 (6 bases). CDR3 size: 15 residues. V was trimmed by 5 bases and J by 1 base, leaving 14 bases between them. Germline loops: CDR1 SGHVS, CDR2 FNYEAQ. CDR3 nucleotides: TGTGCCAGCAGCCGCAGTCGAGGGGGGAACACTGAAGCTTTCTTT. This encodes CASSRSRGGNTEAFF.

The chain carries TRBV28 and TRBJ2-3; D gene unclear. Germline V gene data show CDR1 as MDHEN and CDR2 as SYDVKM. CDR3 length: 11 amino acids. Trimming pared 2 bases from V and 5 bases from J, leaving 2 bases between. Here the CDR3 reads CASSLLDTQYF. In nucleotides, the CDR3 is TGTGCCAGCAGTTTACTAGATACGCAGTATTTT. Full variable domain (outside the CDR3, taken from reference TRBV28 and TRBJ2-3): DVKVTQSSRYLVKRTGEKVFLECVQDMDHENMFWYRQDPGLGLRLIYFSYDVKMKEKGDIPEGYSVSREKKERFSLILESASTNQTSMYLCASSLLDTQYFGPGTRLTVL.

This chain uses TRBV18 with TRBJ2-5; a weak D match, TRBD1 (5 bases). The CDR3 has 17 residues. Germline loops: CDR1 KGHSH, CDR2 LQKENI. Trimming shortened V by 3 bases and J by 2 bases, and 19 bases separated the two germline ends. In DNA, the CDR3 is TGTGCCAGCTCACCCCAGCAAGCTGGGGCTGGGCAAGAGACCCAGTACTTC. Translation: CASSPQQAGAGQETQYF.

As DNA, the CDR3 is TGTGCCAGCAGTGAAGCGGGACTCAGGGCAGATACGCAGTATTTT. Translated, it gives CASSEAGLRADTQYF. The V and J genes are TRBV2 and TRBJ2-3, with TRBD2 as a possible D gene (6 bases). The CDR3 spans 15 residues. V lost 0 bases and J lost 4, with 11 bases in between. Germline V gives CDR1 SNHLY, CDR2 FYNNEI.

The rearrangement joins TRBV4-2 to TRBJ1-3; D might be TRBD1 (5 bases). V was cut by 3 bases and J by 3 bases, with 9 bases left in between. The CDR3 sequence is 14 residues long. Germline V gene data show CDR1 as LGHNA and CDR2 as YNFKEQ. The CDR3 reads CASSHRDDGNTIYF. CDR3 bases: TGTGCCAGCAGCCACCGGGACGATGGAAACACCATATATTTT.

Details on this clone: Other DNA sequences within the sample encode an identical CDR3. The chain joins TRBV5-1 to TRBJ1-1; D not certain. The germline V and J ends were trimmed by 0 bases and 0 bases, with 3 bases remaining between them. The CDR3 runs 13 residues. CDR1 and CDR2 from the germline V gene are SGHRS and YFSETQ. The CDR3 sequence is CASSLGVNTEAFF. In DNA form, the CDR3 reads TGCGCCAGCAGCTTGGGAGTGAACACTGAAGCTTTCTTT.

The V and J genes are TRBV14 and TRBJ2-7; D possibly uses TRBD1 or TRBD2 (5 bases each). The V end lost 4 bases, the J end lost 5 bases, and 27 bases lay between the germline ends. Germline-derived CDR1 and CDR2 are SGHDN and FVKESK. The length of the CDR3 is 18 residues. Here the CDR3 reads CASSPIHQGGGRGHEQYF. CDR3 bases: TGTGCCAGCAGCCCCATCCACCAGGGTGGCGGTCGGGGCCACGAGCAGTACTTC.

This rearrangement joins TRBV7-8 to TRBJ2-1; TRBD2 matches at 11 bases. Germline V lookup: CDR1 SGHVS, CDR2 FQNEAQ. V gave up 5 bases and J gave up 2 bases; unmatched junction bases: 5. The CDR3 consists of 16 residues. The CDR3, as DNA: TGTGCCAGCAGCCCGACTAGCGGGGTAGCCTACAATGAGCAGTTCTTC. Translated, it gives CASSPTSGVAYNEQFF.

This chain joins TRBV5-1 and TRBJ1-2; TRBD1 agrees at 7 bases. In germline, CDR1 is SGHRS, CDR2 YFSETQ. V shed 4 bases, J shed 4 bases, and the junction held 7 bases outside the gene matches. The CDR3 contains 14 residues. The CDR3 DNA is TGCGCCAGCAGCCCGGACAGGACTATCTATGGCTACACCTTC. This translates into CASSPDRTIYGYTF.

The sample holds one count of this clone. The chain couples TRBV5-1 to TRBJ2-3; 14 nucleotides line up with TRBD2. V shed 3 bases and J 1 base; nucleotides not matched to a gene: 7. The CDR3 totals 18 residues. In germline, CDR1 is SGHRS, CDR2 YFSETQ. The CDR3 sequence: CASSSGLAGGPGTDTQYF. DNA for the CDR3: TGCGCCAGCAGCTCCGGACTAGCGGGAGGCCCGGGCACAGATACGCAGTATTTT.

The V gene is TRBV9, the J gene TRBJ1-4; D gene unclear. V gave up 4 bases and J gave up 5 bases, with 12 bases separating them. CDR1 is SGDLS, CDR2 YYNGEE, per germline. The CDR3 totals 14 residues. In nucleotides, the CDR3 is TGTGCCAGCAGCCCAAGGACGGTCAATGAAAAACTGTTTTTT. This encodes CASSPRTVNEKLFF.

The rearrangement uses TRBV5-8 and TRBJ1-5, with TRBD1 as a possible D gene (6 bases). Germline V lookup: CDR1 SGHTS, CDR2 YDEGEE. Trimming cost V 4 bases and J 0 bases, with 8 bases left between them. CDR3 length: 14 residues. This CDR3 is CASSGRGSNQPQHF. CDR3 DNA: TGTGCCAGCAGCGGCAGGGGTAGCAATCAGCCCCAGCATTTT.